A single sample is the source of the 27 T cell receptor beta chains below, sequenced in a study of blood T cell repertoires in COVID-19. TCRdb's copy holds only in-frame clones and misses some; the assay was immunoSEQ multiplex PCR. This table has 490,000 or so clones, roughly nine tenths appearing once. Sequences were obtained from PBMCs or T cells enriched from blood (not recorded which). These receptors were taken from a woman aged 60-75 years who had recovered from COVID-19.

The J gene is TRBJ1-2, the V gene TRBV19; no firm D call. In germline, CDR1 is LNHDA, CDR2 SQIVND (reference sequence). V was cut by 6 bases and J by 4 bases, with 15 bases left in between. The CDR3 has 14 amino acids. The CDR3 DNA sequence: TGTGCCAGTAGAGTCGCGGGCGGAGGCTATGGCTACACCTTC. Translated: CASRVAGGGYGYTF.

This clone was observed a handful of times. The chain has TRBV2 and TRBJ1-6; perhaps TRBD1 as D (6 bases). Trimming shortened V by 6 bases and J by 7 bases, and 16 bases separated the two germline ends. The CDR3 runs 15 residues. Germline V gene data show CDR1 as SNHLY and CDR2 as FYNNEI. In DNA form, the CDR3 reads TGTGCCAGCAGGGCACAGGGCTGGGGGAATTCACCCCTCCACTTT. This encodes CASRAQGWGNSPLHF.

The chain carries TRBV29-1 and TRBJ2-7; 8 nucleotides agree with TRBD1. The trim removed 3 bases at V and 4 bases at J, leaving 11 bases unmatched. CDR1 is SQVTM and CDR2 is ANQGSEA in the germline V gene. This CDR3 has 15 amino acids. CDR3 amino acids: CSVESSRTGSYEQYF. The CDR3 DNA follows: TGCAGCGTTGAGTCGTCCCGGACAGGGTCGTACGAGCAGTACTTC.

In this sample, this clone turned up a few times. The chain links TRBV10-3 to TRBJ1-2; maybe TRBD1 (5 bases). CDR1 ENHRY and CDR2 SYGVKD come from the germline V gene. Trimming removed 8 bases from V and 6 bases from J, with 13 bases in between. The CDR3 consists of 12 residues. CDR3 sequence: CAIGGGPHGYTF. In DNA form, the CDR3 reads TGTGCCATCGGGGGAGGGCCTCATGGCTACACCTTC.

This clone was recorded once. The gene calls are TRBV6-5 and TRBJ1-5; D gene uncertain. Per the germline V gene, CDR1 is MNHEY and CDR2 is SVGAGI. The CDR3 has 12 residues. Trimming removed 11 bases from V and 6 bases from J, with 14 bases in between. Here the CDR3 DNA reads TGTGCCTCCGGGAGAGGTGGTCAGCCCCAGCATTTT. The encoded protein is CASGRGGQPQHF.

The gene calls are TRBV30 and TRBJ1-2; D is uncertain. In germline, CDR1 is GTSNPN, CDR2 SVGIG (reference sequence). V was pared by 6 bases and J by 8 bases, with 19 bases between. The CDR3 covers 13 residues. The CDR3 DNA follows: TGTGCCTGTAAGAGCGAATCTAAACTGGGCTACACCTTC. Translation gives CACKSESKLGYTF.

The chain uses TRBV2 and TRBJ2-2; possibly TRBD1 for D (6 bases). This CDR3 is 14 amino acids long. The V and J ends lost 6 bases and 2 bases respectively, with 10 bases between them. The germline gives CDR1 SNHLY, CDR2 FYNNEI. Written as DNA, the CDR3 is TGTGCCAGCAGGGACAGTCCTAACACCGGGGAGCTGTTTTTT. Its protein is CASRDSPNTGELFF.

The chain links TRBV7-8 to TRBJ1-2; D unclear. The length of the CDR3 is 14 residues. Germline assignment: CDR1 SGHVS and CDR2 FQNEAQ. V lost 5 bases and J 2 bases, leaving 12 bases between the germline ends. CDR3 loop: CASSLLAGNYGYTF. CDR3 coding DNA: TGTGCCAGCAGCCTGCTGGCGGGCAACTATGGCTACACCTTC. Filled out from reference TRBV7-8 and TRBJ1-2, the complete variable domain reads GAGVSQSPRYKVAKRGQDVALRCDPISGHVSLFWYQQALGQGPEFLTYFQNEAQLDKSGLPSDRFFAERPEGSVSTLKIQRTQQEDSAVYLCASSLLAGNYGYTFGSGTRLTVV.

This CDR3 is CASSLGLASGELFF. As DNA, the CDR3 is TGTGCCAGCAGCTTAGGACTAGCCTCCGGGGAGCTGTTTTTT. The gene calls are TRBV5-4 and TRBJ2-2; 8 bases are a match to TRBD2. The V segment lost 2 bases and the J segment 6 bases; nucleotides outside the gene matches: 3. The CDR3 consists of 14 residues. In germline, CDR1 is SGHNT, CDR2 YYREEE (reference sequence). Full variable domain (remainder filled in from reference TRBV5-4 and TRBJ2-2): ETGVTQSPTHLIKTRGQQVTLRCSSQSGHNTVSWYQQALGQGPQFIFQYYREEENGRGNFPPRFSGLQFPNYSSELNVNALELDDSALYLCASSLGLASGELFFGEGSRLTVL.

The chain links TRBV19 to TRBJ2-3; 16 bases are shared with TRBD2. V gave up 5 bases and J gave up 1 base; unmatched junction bases: 6. The germline V gene encodes CDR1 LNHDA and CDR2 SQIVND (reference sequence). The length of the CDR3 is 18 residues. The CDR3 coding sequence is TGTGCCAGTAGTGTGGGACTAGCGGGGGGGATCGGCACAGATACGCAGTATTTT. Translating it yields CASSVGLAGGIGTDTQYF.

Note on this clone: One end of the junction is discordant with germline, which a read error may explain. This chain joins TRBV4-1 and TRBJ1-6, with 10 bases identical to TRBD1. CDR1 and CDR2 from the germline V gene are MGHRA and YSYEKL. The CDR3 runs to 14 residues. CDR3 bases: TGCGCCAGCAGCCCAGAAAGGGAATCGGGACAGGGGAACTTT. It codes for CASSPERESGQGNF.

The DNA of the CDR3 is TGTGCCAGCAGCCCTACACAGGGAATCAATCAGCCCCAGCATTTT. This gives the protein CASSPTQGINQPQHF. V gene TRBV9 combines with J gene TRBJ1-5; tentative D call: TRBD1 (6 bases). Germline V CDR1 and CDR2: SGDLS, YYNGEE. This CDR3 region has 15 residues. Trimming stripped 4 bases from V and 3 bases from J, with 14 bases between.

The chain recombines TRBV7-9 with TRBJ1-4; 8 nucleotides agree with TRBD1. There are 17 residues in the CDR3. In germline, CDR1 is SEHNR, CDR2 FQNEAQ (reference sequence). J gave up 3 bases and V 7 bases, and 13 bases lay outside the gene matches. The CDR3 region is CASNSRRPGQANEKLFF. In DNA form, the CDR3 reads TGTGCCAGCAACTCCAGACGGCCGGGACAGGCTAATGAAAAACTGTTTTTT.

This chain links TRBV11-3 with TRBJ2-3; tentative D call: TRBD1 (5 bases). The V gene lost 4 bases and the J gene lost 0 bases, with 11 bases spanning the gap. The germline V gene has CDR1 SGHNT and CDR2 YENEEA. The length of the CDR3 is 15 residues. CDR3 in DNA: TGTGCCAGCAGCTCACAGGCATCTAGCACAGATACGCAGTATTTT. It encodes CASSSQASSTDTQYF. Based on the CDR3 plus reference TRBV11-3 and TRBJ2-3, the full variable domain is EAGVVQSPRYKIIEKKQPVAFWCNPISGHNTLYWYLQNLGQGPELLIRYENEEAVDDSQLPKDRFSAERLKGVDSTLKIQPAELGDSAVYLCASSSQASSTDTQYFGPGTRLTVL.

The chain combines TRBV11-2 with TRBJ2-2; 8 bases are a match to TRBD2. CDR3 length: 19 residues. Germline V CDR1 and CDR2: SGHAT, FQNNGV. V dropped 5 bases and J dropped 2; count of bases not matched to a gene: 16. This CDR3 is CASSTHPTFSGENTGELFF. CDR3 DNA: TGTGCCAGCAGCACCCACCCGACCTTTAGCGGGGAAAACACCGGGGAGCTGTTTTTT.

The chain's CDR3 is CATSDSQGAGEKLFF. The CDR3 DNA sequence: TGTGCCACCAGTGATTCCCAGGGGGCCGGAGAAAAACTGTTTTTT. The chain uses TRBV24-1 and TRBJ1-4, with 8 bases matching TRBD1. CDR1 KGHDR and CDR2 SFDVKD come from the germline V gene. The CDR3 covers 15 residues. V trimming: 2 bases; J trimming: 8 bases; junction bases outside the gene matches: 6.

The chain combines TRBV6-5 with TRBJ1-1; 7 nucleotides agree with TRBD1. Losses at the gene ends were 0 bases for V and 4 bases for J; bases not matched to a gene: 5. Per the germline V gene, CDR1 is MNHEY and CDR2 is SVGAGI. The CDR3 is made up of 15 amino acids. The CDR3 DNA sequence: TGTGCCAGCAGTTACTCAGGGGGCTCGAGCACTGAAGCTTTCTTT. This gives the protein CASSYSGGSSTEAFF.

The chain employs TRBV5-1 and TRBJ2-1; 13 nucleotides agree with TRBD2. With 3 bases clipped from V and 4 bases from J, the junction kept 7 bases outside the gene matches. Germline CDR1 SGHRS, CDR2 YFSETQ. The CDR3 is 17 residues long. CDR3 residues: CASSSPTSGGAYNEQFF. The CDR3 nucleotides read TGCGCCAGCAGCTCCCCTACTAGCGGGGGGGCTTACAATGAGCAGTTCTTC. Drawing the rest from reference TRBV5-1 and TRBJ2-1, the complete variable domain is KAGVTQTPRYLIKTRGQQVTLSCSPISGHRSVSWYQQTPGQGLQFLFEYFSETQRNKGNFPGRFSGRQFSNSRSEMNVSTLELGDSALYLCASSSPTSGGAYNEQFFGPGTRLTVL.

This chain joins TRBV5-6 and TRBJ1-5; D possibly corresponds to TRBD1 (6 bases). This CDR3 is 14 amino acids long. V was clipped by 0 bases and J by 7 bases, with 11 bases between them. From germline, CDR1 is SGHDT and CDR2 YYEEEE. The DNA of the CDR3 is TGTGCCAGCAGCTTGGGACAGGCAGTACAGCCCCAGCATTTT. This sequence encodes CASSLGQAVQPQHF. Full variable domain (missing parts from reference TRBV5-6 and TRBJ1-5): DAGVTQSPTHLIKTRGQQVTLRCSPKSGHDTVSWYQQALGQGPQFIFQYYEEEERQRGNFPDRFSGHQFPNYSSELNVNALLLGDSALYLCASSLGQAVQPQHFGDGTRLSIL.

The chain is built from TRBV6-5 and TRBJ2-2, with 8 positions matching TRBD1. The J segment lost 4 bases and the V segment lost 8 bases, leaving 9 bases of the junction unmatched. CDR3 length: 15 residues. Per the germline V gene, CDR1 is MNHEY and CDR2 is SVGAGI. The CDR3 nucleotides are TGTGCCAGCGACACGGCAGGGGGCTTCACCGGGGAGCTGTTTTTT. Translating gives CASDTAGGFTGELFF.

The chain uses TRBV5-1 and TRBJ2-2; the D is unclear. The CDR3 is 17 residues long. Between the trimmed V and J ends, which lost 0 bases and 8 bases, there was a span of 20 bases. Germline assignment: CDR1 SGHRS and CDR2 YFSETQ. The DNA for the CDR3 is TGCGCCAGCAGCTTGGTGAGCGACGACTCTCCCCCGGGGGAGCTGTTTTTT. Amino acids: CASSLVSDDSPPGELFF. The whole variable domain, remainder taken from reference TRBV5-1 and TRBJ2-2, is KAGVTQTPRYLIKTRGQQVTLSCSPISGHRSVSWYQQTPGQGLQFLFEYFSETQRNKGNFPGRFSGRQFSNSRSEMNVSTLELGDSALYLCASSLVSDDSPPGELFFGEGSRLTVL.

This clone appeared once. The chain employs TRBV7-9 and TRBJ1-1; D is unclear. Germline CDR1 is SEHNR and CDR2 is FQNEAQ (reference sequence). The V and J ends lost 4 bases and 5 bases respectively, with 8 bases between them. This CDR3 spans 12 amino acids. CDR3 sequence reads: CASSYMRTEAFF. CDR3 bases: TGTGCCAGCAGCTACATGCGGACTGAAGCTTTCTTT.

This chain joins TRBV19 and TRBJ1-1; 7 bases fit TRBD1. The V gene end was trimmed by 5 bases and the J gene end by 2 bases; junction bases not matched to a gene: 8. Germline CDR1 reads LNHDA; CDR2 reads SQIVND (reference sequence). This CDR3 is built from 15 residues. The CDR3 sequence: CASSATAGGNTEAFF. Here the CDR3 DNA reads TGTGCCAGTAGTGCTACTGCAGGGGGTAACACTGAAGCTTTCTTT.

The V and J genes are TRBV5-1 and TRBJ2-3; 13 bases agree with TRBD2. CDR1 is SGHRS and CDR2 is YFSETQ in the germline V gene. The CDR3 is 16 residues long. With 7 bases clipped from V and 3 bases from J, the junction kept 8 bases outside the gene matches. The CDR3 DNA reads as TGCGCCAGCTCTCGGACTAGCGGGGGAGCTACAGATACGCAGTATTTT. Amino acids: CASSRTSGGATDTQYF.

The chain employs TRBV29-1 and TRBJ2-1; D perhaps matches TRBD1 (5 bases). V lost 6 bases and J 7 bases, leaving 13 bases between the germline ends. Germline lookup yields CDR1 SQVTM and CDR2 ANQGSEA. The CDR3 runs to 12 residues. The CDR3 loop reads CSVDRTKNEQFF. DNA for the CDR3: TGCAGCGTCGACCGGACAAAGAATGAGCAGTTCTTC.

The rearrangement uses TRBV6-1 and TRBJ2-7, with D tentatively TRBD2 (5 bases). Trimming cost V 1 base and J 2 bases, with 12 bases left between them. The germline CDR1 and CDR2 sequences are MNHNS and SASEGT. The CDR3 totals 15 residues. The CDR3 DNA follows: TGTGCCAGCAGTGAAGGATGGACGGAGGCCTACGAGCAGTACGTC. As protein: CASSEGWTEAYEQYV.

This clone was recorded once. The V gene is TRBV30, the J gene TRBJ2-7; 7 bases are shared with TRBD2. This CDR3 region has 13 residues. CDR1 and CDR2 from the germline V gene are GTSNPN and SVGIG (reference sequence). Trimming took 0 bases from V and 10 from J; bases not matched to a gene: 9. CDR3 nucleotide sequence: TGTGCCTGGAGTGTAGGGCTAGCGGCCCCCCAGTACGTC. Translation: CAWSVGLAAPQYV.